Presented here are 20 T cell receptor beta chains from one specimen sequenced in a study of T cell responses to AZD1222 COVID-19 vaccine. The repertoire was sequenced with immunoSEQ multiplex PCR; TCRdb's copy has only in-frame clones and lacks some. The top ten clones hold 3.5% to 5% of a sample with 80,000 or so clones, under 95% of them seen once. The material was peripheral blood, obtained on day 0 of MenACWY control vaccination. The receptors shown here come from an adult in good health.

The chain has TRBV2 and TRBJ1-5, with D unclear. The germline V gene has CDR1 SNHLY and CDR2 FYNNEI. This CDR3 contains 15 residues. V lost 2 bases and J 1 base, leaving 9 bases between the germline ends. The CDR3 reads CASSEWAESNQPQHF. The DNA for the CDR3 is TGTGCCAGCAGTGAATGGGCGGAGAGCAATCAGCCCCAGCATTTT.

This clone has just one count. The gene calls are TRBV6-5 and TRBJ2-7; D perhaps matches TRBD2 (6 bases). V dropped 2 bases and J dropped 5 bases, with 10 bases sitting between them. CDR3 length: 13 amino acids. Germline CDR1 is MNHEY and CDR2 is SVGAGI. CDR3 in DNA: TGTGCCAGCAGTTACCGTAGGAGGGACGAGCAGTACTTC. Translated: CASSYRRRDEQYF.

The chain combines TRBV6-5 with TRBJ2-7, with 8 bases aligning to TRBD2. CDR1 is MNHEY, CDR2 SVGAGI, per germline. Germline trimming cut 6 bases from V and 6 bases from J; bases unmatched to any gene: 7. The CDR3 runs to 13 residues. Here the CDR3 DNA reads TGTGCCAGCAGCCGGGGGGGGCCCTCCGAGCAGTACTTC. This codes for CASSRGGPSEQYF.

V usage is TRBV5-1 and J usage is TRBJ2-2, with 11 bases fitting TRBD2. This CDR3 is 15 amino acids long. V trimming: 4 bases; J trimming: 6 bases; junction bases outside the gene matches: 5. Germline V lookup: CDR1 SGHRS, CDR2 YFSETQ. Written as DNA, the CDR3 is TGCGCCAGCAGCCTAATGACTAGCGGGGCCGGGGAGCTGTTTTTT. This codes for CASSLMTSGAGELFF.

The chain recombines TRBV28 with TRBJ2-5; a weak D match, TRBD1 (5 bases). The J call may not be correct, given that the DNA end is closer to TRBJ2-7. Germline CDR1 MDHEN, CDR2 SYDVKM. CDR3 size: 12 residues. This CDR3 reads CATDDSSYEQYF. The CDR3 DNA reads as TGTGCCACCGACGACAGCTCCTACGAGCAGTACTTC.

The chain carries TRBV11-3 and TRBJ2-7; a possible D gene is TRBD2 (5 bases). The CDR3 contains 14 residues. The germline V gene has CDR1 SGHNT and CDR2 YENEEA. The germline V and J ends were trimmed by 4 bases and 5 bases, with 15 bases remaining between them. The CDR3 here is CASSSGDWSNEQYF. Written as DNA, the CDR3 is TGTGCCAGCAGCTCCGGGGATTGGTCCAACGAGCAGTACTTC.

The chain is built from TRBV27 and TRBJ1-2; D not resolved. This CDR3 is 14 amino acids long. Germline CDR1 and CDR2: MNHEY and SMNVEV (reference sequence). V was shortened by 5 bases and J by 4 bases, with 14 bases between the two germline ends. The CDR3 reads CASSIRREFYGYTF. The CDR3 DNA reads as TGTGCCAGCAGTATACGGAGGGAGTTCTATGGCTACACCTTC.

V and J are TRBV5-6 and TRBJ2-5; the D is unclear. Germline V gene data show CDR1 as SGHDT and CDR2 as YYEEEE. The CDR3 has 12 residues. V was pared by 3 bases and J by 2 bases, with 5 bases between. The CDR3: CASSYSQETQYF. In DNA, the CDR3 is TGTGCCAGCAGCTACAGTCAAGAGACCCAGTACTTC.

The chain is built from TRBV27 and TRBJ2-1, with unresolved D. The V gene's germline CDR1 is MNHEY and CDR2 SMNVEV (reference sequence). The CDR3 covers 13 residues. V was clipped by 5 bases and J by 7 bases, with 12 bases between them. CDR3 DNA: TGTGCCAGCAGTGCGCAGAAAAGGAATGAGCAGTTCTTC. It is translated as CASSAQKRNEQFF.

This rearrangement joins TRBV19 to TRBJ1-5; D may be TRBD1 (6 bases). The V gene's germline CDR1 is LNHDA and CDR2 SQIVND (reference sequence). The V and J ends lost 2 bases and 7 bases respectively, with 12 bases between them. The CDR3 runs to 14 residues. The CDR3 DNA reads TGTGCCAGTAGTATAACAGGGCTGTCCCAGCCCCAGCATTTT. It specifies CASSITGLSQPQHF.

This rearrangement joins TRBV9 to TRBJ1-2; D call uncertain. The germline V gene has CDR1 SGDLS and CDR2 YYNGEE. The CDR3 consists of 16 residues. V dropped 0 bases and J dropped 2 bases, with 14 bases sitting between them. CDR3 in amino acids: CASSVAGGNPNYGYTF. CDR3 DNA sequence: TGTGCCAGCAGCGTAGCAGGCGGCAACCCGAACTATGGCTACACCTTC.

The V and J genes are TRBV6-5 and TRBJ1-5; D call uncertain. Looked up from germline, CDR1 is MNHEY and CDR2 is SVGAGI. This CDR3 has 13 amino acids. Trimming pared 3 bases from V and 8 bases from J, leaving 11 bases between. The CDR3 here is CASSYRYGEPQHF. Written as DNA, the CDR3 is TGTGCCAGCAGTTATCGTTACGGGGAGCCCCAGCATTTT.

The chain uses TRBV5-4 and TRBJ2-7, with D perhaps matching TRBD2 (6 bases). This CDR3 region has 14 residues. Germline V gene sequence: CDR1 SGHNT, CDR2 YYREEE (reference sequence). The V and J ends lost 4 bases and 1 base respectively, with 12 bases between them. The CDR3: CASSREGTSYEQYF. CDR3 nucleotides: TGTGCCAGCAGCAGGGAAGGGACTTCCTACGAGCAGTACTTC. Filled out from reference TRBV5-4 and TRBJ2-7, the complete variable domain reads ETGVTQSPTHLIKTRGQQVTLRCSSQSGHNTVSWYQQALGQGPQFIFQYYREEENGRGNFPPRFSGLQFPNYSSELNVNALELDDSALYLCASSREGTSYEQYFGPGTRLTVT.

This clone was detected a few times. The V gene is TRBV11-2, the J gene TRBJ1-4; D possibly corresponds to TRBD1 (5 bases). Germline-derived CDR1 and CDR2 are SGHAT and FQNNGV. V lost 5 bases to trimming and J lost 7 bases, with 14 bases between them. The CDR3 covers 14 residues. The CDR3: CASSTGRAGEKLFF. CDR3 bases: TGTGCCAGCAGCACCGGCAGGGCGGGTGAAAAACTGTTTTTT.

As to this clone: This same CDR3 is encoded by further DNA sequences in the sample. This chain connects TRBV18 to TRBJ1-1; the D gene is possibly TRBD1 (5 bases). This CDR3 has 13 amino acids. Germline V gives CDR1 KGHSH, CDR2 LQKENI. The V gene lost 2 bases and the J gene lost 3 bases, with 7 bases spanning the gap. The CDR3 DNA reads TGTGCCAGCTCACCAAGCAGGGACACTGAAGCTTTCTTT. Translated, it gives CASSPSRDTEAFF.

This clone was seen more than once but under ten times. The V call is TRBV5-8, the J call TRBJ2-7; TRBD1 might be the D (5 bases). The CDR3 consists of 13 residues. Trimming took 2 bases from V and 11 from J, leaving 17 bases between them. Per germline, CDR1 SGHTS and CDR2 YDEGEE. CDR3 amino acids: CASSLEERTREYF. As DNA, the CDR3 is TGTGCCAGCAGCTTAGAGGAAAGGACACGAGAGTACTTC.

The rearrangement joins TRBV12-5 to TRBJ1-5; D remains unclear. Looked up from germline, CDR1 is LGHNT and CDR2 is FRNRAP. The CDR3 totals 12 residues. Trimming took off 4 bases at V and 9 bases at J, with 10 bases between the two ends. CDR3 in amino acids: CASGSGLGPQHF. The CDR3 nucleotides read TGTGCTAGTGGTTCGGGTTTGGGGCCCCAGCATTTT. Using reference TRBV12-5 and TRBJ1-5 for the parts outside the CDR3, the full variable domain is DARVTQTPRHKVTEMGQEVTMRCQPILGHNTVFWYRQTMMQGLELLAYFRNRAPLDDSGMPKDRFSAEMPDATLATLKIQPSEPRDSAVYFCASGSGLGPQHFGDGTRLSIL.

The rearrangement joins TRBV27 to TRBJ2-1; possible D gene TRBD2, 5 bases. This CDR3 region has 13 residues. The germline V gene has CDR1 MNHEY and CDR2 SMNVEV (reference sequence). Trimming removed 4 bases from V and 9 bases from J, with 13 bases in between. The CDR3, as DNA: TGTGCCAGCAGTTCGCGGGCCGTGGGTGAGCAGTTCTTC. Translating gives CASSSRAVGEQFF.

The CDR3 DNA sequence: TGTGCCAGCAGCAAGCCCGGCAGCTTTACCTTT. Translation: CASSKPGSFTF. The chain is built from TRBV21-1 and TRBJ1-3. TRBV21-1 is labeled a pseudogene. This CDR3 has 11 amino acids.

This chain joins TRBV6-6 and TRBJ1-2; 7 bases are a match to TRBD1. The ends lost 4 bases at V and 9 bases at J; junction bases unmatched: 8. CDR3 length: 13 amino acids. In germline, CDR1 is MNHNY, CDR2 SVGAGI (reference sequence). CDR3 loop: CASSFERGRSYTF. Written as DNA, the CDR3 is TGTGCCAGCAGTTTTGAAAGGGGGCGGAGCTACACCTTC.